This is a list of T cell receptor beta chains from one sample in a study of response to subunit inactivated influenza vaccine. TCRdb re-derived calls from the RT-PCR reads in MiXCR, one entry per CDR3 protein. The sample contains about 190,000 distinct CDR3 sequences, roughly 14% of which appear only once. This material consisted of CD8+ T cells sorted from PBMCs, taken 5 days after vaccination. The receptors were gathered from a man aged 50 or older who received an inactivated influenza vaccine. CDR3s include the opening cysteine and the closing phenylalanine or tryptophan. A D gene is named only where the DNA matches it firmly.

>.|TRBJ1-1|TRBV6-2/TRBV6-3
CASSRPVTEAFF
>TRBD2|TRBJ2-7|TRBV11-1
CASSPPGGLAGVSSYEQYF
>TRBD2|TRBJ2-3|TRBV6-1
CASSKGLAGPSTDTQYF
>.|TRBJ2-7|TRBV21-1
CASSKDKTSGRPLYEQYF
>.|TRBJ2-2|TRBV6-2/TRBV6-3
CASTPTLNTGELFF
>.|TRBJ2-7|TRBV28
CASSHGVEQYF
>.|TRBJ2-3|TRBV11-2
CASSLEWRGGTDTQYF
>.|TRBJ1-1|TRBV2
CASTQMNTEAFF
>.|TRBJ2-3|TRBV30
CAWRDVPSTDTQYF
>.|TRBJ1-1|TRBV6-5
CASSYERRGAAFF
>.|TRBJ2-1|TRBV20-1
CSAKLGSYNEQFF
>.|TRBJ2-7|TRBV12-3/TRBV12-4
CASSRPPKDIYGHEQYF
>TRBD2|TRBJ2-1|TRBV4-2
CASSQSGLAGGPYNEQFF
>.|TRBJ2-3|TRBV9
CASSPYGATDTQYF
>.|TRBJ2-2|TRBV28
CASSRIVRELFF
>TRBD1|TRBJ1-2|TRBV6-1
CASSPTMGQGIHYGYTF
>.|TRBJ2-7|TRBV5-1
CASSPGTTFYEQYF
>.|TRBJ1-2|TRBV4-3
CASSQAHGAGYTF
>TRBD1|TRBJ1-5|TRBV6-2/TRBV6-3
CASSYALGTGNQPQHF
>TRBD2|TRBJ2-1|TRBV20-1
CSARDLAGGYNEQFF
>.|TRBJ1-4|TRBV4-1
CASSHRRGRGDEKLFF
>TRBD1|TRBJ2-7|TRBV28
CASSPDRGNVGEQYF
>TRBD1|TRBJ2-4|TRBV4-3
CASSQDLAGGTSNIQYF
>.|TRBJ2-5|TRBV14
CASSQDPSSWVETQYF
>TRBD2|TRBJ2-7|TRBV20-1
CSARVPSGTYEQYF
>.|TRBJ2-7|TRBV25-1
CASSEEGGEQYF
>.|TRBJ2-2|TRBV6-2/TRBV6-3
CASSVTATGELFF
>.|TRBJ2-1|TRBV3-1
CASRLTPYNEQFF
>.|TRBJ2-5|TRBV12-3/TRBV12-4
CASSSDWKTQYF
>TRBD1|TRBJ1-6|TRBV28
CASSPGQDLYNSPLHF
>TRBD2|TRBJ2-5|TRBV10-3
CAISDTTSGSPQETQYF
>TRBD1|TRBJ1-4|TRBV2
CASTWDRERQTNEKLFF
>TRBD2|TRBJ2-3|TRBV12-3/TRBV12-4
CASSGTSGDSADTQSF
>.|TRBJ2-5|TRBV13
CASSLAGRAQYF
>TRBD2|TRBJ2-2|TRBV11-1
CASSSYLTSAHFANTGELFF
>TRBD2|TRBJ2-3|TRBV3-1
CASSQGLAGGQTQYF
>.|TRBJ1-1|TRBV7-2
CASSYGIEAFF
>.|TRBJ1-1|TRBV6-6
CASSYITTEAFF
>TRBD1|TRBJ2-7|TRBV11-2
CASSWGQGQPEQYF
>.|TRBJ1-1|TRBV7-9
CASSTSGGGEAFF
>.|TRBJ2-7|TRBV28
CASSSESCGTSSYEQYF
>.|TRBJ2-5|TRBV7-9
CASSLGRAVQETQYF